The 19 T cell receptor beta chains below were found in one sample sequenced in a study of T cell responses to AZD1222 COVID-19 vaccine. Repertoires were generated with immunoSEQ multiplex PCR, while TCRdb's copy carries only in-frame clones and drops some. The sample yields about 110,000 clones, around 90% seen once. The sequencing used peripheral blood, collected 28 days after the second AZD1222 dose. These receptors were taken from an adult who received the AZD1222 COVID-19 vaccine.

This rearrangement joins TRBV7-8 to TRBJ2-3; 10 nucleotides align to TRBD2. Trimming at V came to 8 bases and at J to 0 bases, leaving 2 bases not matched to a gene. This CDR3 region has 14 residues. Germline V gives CDR1 SGHVS, CDR2 FQNEAQ. CDR3 in DNA: TGTGCCAGCGGGACTAGCGCTAGCACAGATACGCAGTATTTT. It is translated as CASGTSASTDTQYF.

The rearrangement joins TRBV12-3 or TRBV12-4 to TRBJ2-7; D is ambiguous. Trimming removed 4 bases from V and 7 bases from J, with 11 bases in between. CDR3 length: 12 residues. The CDR3 reads CASSYNPGEQYF. The DNA of the CDR3 is TGTGCCAGCAGTTATAACCCTGGGGAGCAGTACTTC.

The V gene is TRBV2, the J gene TRBJ1-6; D is unclear. Trimming pared 2 bases from V and 6 bases from J, leaving 8 bases between. Germline values: CDR1 SNHLY, CDR2 FYNNEI. CDR3 length: 14 residues. In DNA form, the CDR3 reads TGTGCCAGCAGTGAAAGGGTGACTAATTCACCCCTCCACTTT. Protein product: CASSERVTNSPLHF.

The V and J genes are TRBV6-5 and TRBJ1-1, with TRBD1 matching over 7 bases. The CDR3 sequence is 13 residues long. CDR1 and CDR2 from the germline V gene are MNHEY and SVGAGI. The trim removed 10 bases at V and 5 bases at J, leaving 10 bases unmatched. The CDR3 nucleotides read TGTGCCACTAGAGACAGGGATGGAACTGAAGCTTTCTTT. Translation gives CATRDRDGTEAFF.

As regards this clone: One junction end does not reproduce the germline sequence, and a read error may be involved. The chain has TRBV18 and TRBJ2-5, with unresolved D. The CDR3 runs 15 residues. Germline CDR1 and CDR2: KGHSH and LQKENI. The CDR3 region is CASSPPAPSQGTQYF. For the CDR3, the DNA is TGTGCCAGCTCACCACCGGCCCCAAGTCAAGGGACCCAGTACTTC.

This clone was observed a handful of times. This sequence joins TRBV29-1 and TRBJ2-1; 8 bases match TRBD2. CDR1 SQVTM and CDR2 ANQGSEA come from the germline V gene. The V segment lost 3 bases and the J segment 6 bases; nucleotides outside the gene matches: 4. The CDR3 has 13 residues. CDR3 region: CSVDRLAGNEQFF. CDR3 DNA: TGCAGCGTTGACCGGCTAGCGGGCAATGAGCAGTTCTTC.

The V gene is TRBV29-1, the J gene TRBJ2-1; 7 bases map to TRBD1. V gave up 7 bases and J gave up 4 bases; unmatched junction bases: 7. Looked up from germline, CDR1 is SQVTM and CDR2 is ANQGSEA. The CDR3 extends over 13 amino acids. CDR3 loop: CSAGTETYNEQFF. CDR3 in DNA: TGCAGCGCTGGGACAGAGACTTACAATGAGCAGTTCTTC.

The CDR3 sequence: CASSLGLGAFF. CDR3 bases: TGTGCCAGCTCGCTGGGGCTGGGGGCTTTCTTT. The chain uses TRBV18 and TRBJ1-1; D is possibly TRBD1 (5 bases). This CDR3 spans 11 amino acids. From germline, CDR1 is KGHSH and CDR2 LQKENI. Trimming removed 6 bases at V and 11 bases at J, with 13 bases between. Complete variable domain (other parts from reference TRBV18 and TRBJ1-1): NAGVMQNPRHLVRRRGQEARLRCSPMKGHSHVYWYRQLPEEGLKFMVYLQKENIIDESGMPKERFSAEFPKEGPSILRIQQVVRGDSAAYFCASSLGLGAFFGQGTRLTVV.

The chain recombines TRBV29-1 with TRBJ2-7, with unresolved D. Germline V gene data show CDR1 as SQVTM and CDR2 as ANQGSEA. Trimming stripped 7 bases from V and 1 base from J, with 14 bases between. The CDR3 runs 13 residues. The CDR3 here is CSAPPRPSYEQYF. In DNA, the CDR3 is TGCAGCGCCCCACCTAGACCTTCCTACGAGCAGTACTTC.

This rearrangement joins TRBV5-6 to TRBJ1-5; no definite D call. The CDR3 totals 12 residues. Trimming shortened V by 0 bases and J by 5 bases, and 3 bases separated the two germline ends. In germline, CDR1 is SGHDT, CDR2 YYEEEE. In DNA form, the CDR3 reads TGTGCCAGCAGCTTGGGGTATCAGCCCCAGCATTTT. Translation gives CASSLGYQPQHF.

The genes are TRBV19 and TRBJ1-5; 8 bases line up with TRBD1. Germline CDR1 is LNHDA and CDR2 is SQIVND (reference sequence). The CDR3 sequence is 14 residues long. J was trimmed by 3 bases and V by 4 bases; bases with no gene match: 2. The CDR3 spells CASSRQGFNQPQHF. The CDR3 DNA sequence: TGTGCCAGTAGTAGACAGGGGTTCAATCAGCCCCAGCATTTT.

The chain links TRBV2 to TRBJ2-2; a weak D match, TRBD2 (6 bases). There are 16 residues in the CDR3. Looked up from germline, CDR1 is SNHLY and CDR2 is FYNNEI. V was trimmed by 7 bases and J by 0 bases, leaving 15 bases between them. CDR3 in amino acids: CASTFEVAANTGELFF. The CDR3, as DNA: TGTGCCAGCACGTTCGAGGTAGCGGCGAACACCGGGGAGCTGTTTTTT.

This clone was found a few times. The chain is built from TRBV11-2 and TRBJ2-3; D remains unclear. V lost 1 base and J lost 0, with 8 bases in between. Germline CDR1 and CDR2: SGHAT and FQNNGV. The CDR3 has 15 amino acids. The CDR3, as DNA: TGTGCCAGCAGCTTAGCGGTCCTGAGCACAGATACGCAGTATTTT. Translated: CASSLAVLSTDTQYF.

This clone was found once. The chain joins TRBV9 to TRBJ1-4; 8 nucleotides match TRBD1. The germline CDR1 and CDR2 sequences are SGDLS and YYNGEE. CDR3 length: 12 residues. After removal of 3 bases from V and 13 bases from J, the junction contained 5 bases not matched to a gene. The DNA for the CDR3 is TGTGCCAGCAGCGATTACAGGGGGGGACTGTTTTTT. This codes for CASSDYRGGLFF.

This chain links TRBV9 with TRBJ2-3; D remains unclear. The CDR3 covers 12 residues. CDR1 is SGDLS, CDR2 YYNGEE, per germline. The V and J ends lost 0 bases and 4 bases respectively, with 3 bases between them. Written as DNA, the CDR3 is TGTGCCAGCAGCGTAGGTTCAGATACGCAGTATTTT. It yields the protein CASSVGSDTQYF.

The V and J genes are TRBV10-2 and TRBJ2-3, with a weak D call TRBD2 (5 bases). The ends were cut back, 0 bases at V and 2 bases at J, with 9 bases in the middle. The CDR3 has 15 residues. Germline V gene lookup returns CDR1 WSHSY and CDR2 SAAADI. CDR3 amino acids: CASSESLAPTDTQYF. CDR3 nucleotide sequence: TGCGCCAGCAGTGAGTCGCTAGCCCCCACAGATACGCAGTATTTT.

The V and J genes are TRBV7-6 and TRBJ2-2; perhaps TRBD2 as D (5 bases). Trimming removed 2 bases at V and 5 bases at J, with 6 bases between. The CDR3 covers 13 residues. Germline V gene data show CDR1 as SGHVS and CDR2 as FNYEAQ. This CDR3 is CASSLRLTGELFF. The CDR3 nucleotides read TGTGCCAGCAGCTTAAGACTAACCGGGGAGCTGTTTTTT.

The chain uses TRBV27 and TRBJ1-1, with a possible D match to TRBD1 (6 bases). Germline V gene data show CDR1 as MNHEY and CDR2 as SMNVEV (reference sequence). Trimming removed 3 bases from V and 4 bases from J, with 12 bases in between. The CDR3 runs to 14 residues. CDR3 protein: CASSFRGAGTEAFF. Written as DNA, the CDR3 is TGTGCCAGCAGTTTTAGGGGGGCGGGCACTGAAGCTTTCTTT.

The rearrangement links TRBV9 to TRBJ2-1; 9 positions match TRBD1. The CDR3 loop spans 15 amino acids. The ends lost 3 bases at V and 9 bases at J; junction bases unmatched: 10. Germline V gene sequence: CDR1 SGDLS, CDR2 YYNGEE. CDR3 in DNA: TGTGCCAGCAGCGCCCGGGACAGGGATGATCTTGAGCAGTTCTTC. Translated, it gives CASSARDRDDLEQFF.